This T cell receptor (beta chain) is from a study of T cells in Graves' hyperthyroidism and ophthalmopathy. The CDR3 has 14 amino acids. V gave up 6 bases and J gave up 4 bases, with 15 bases separating them. The germline V gene encodes CDR1 MGHDK and CDR2 SYGVNS. Amplified TCR beta CDR3 regions came from RNA transcripts. HTBI primers were employed in a first-round RT-PCR of the TCR CDR3. TCRdb called the multiplex PCR reads again in MiXCR, with one record for every CDR3 protein. The sample includes 500,000 to 650,000 distinct CDR3 sequences, about 14% of them seen just once. This TCR was recovered from a middle-aged woman with Graves' hyperthyroidism. Sequencing input: blood. The V gene is TRBV25-1, the J gene TRBJ1-2, with D maybe TRBD1 (5 bases). In DNA, the CDR3 is TGTGCCAGCAGCCAGACGGGGGTAACCTATGGCTACACCTTC. It encodes CASSQTGVTYGYTF.